This T cell receptor beta chain was obtained from a study of cytomegalovirus exposure and HLA in healthy donors. Study-wide context: There were over 350 genotyped donors. Of these, 81% fell in the genetic ancestry cluster associated with self-reported Caucasian donors. Notes on the study in general: V- and J-gene trimming in TCR beta was tied to a missense DCLRE1C variant by an analysis performed later.

With respect to this clone: What it binds is unknown.

A multiplex PCR was run with 60 Vbeta primers and 13 Jbeta primers. Sequencing was performed with immunoSEQ multiplex PCR; in TCRdb, only in-frame clones are kept and a portion is missing. Of under 200,000 clones listed, about 80% are singletons. Unmatched junction bases numbered 7, after V lost 4 bases and J lost 4 bases. The CDR3 runs 16 residues. The germline gives CDR1 SGHNT, CDR2 YYREEE (reference sequence). This clonotype originated in a man in his forties in good health and CMV-seronegative. The V call is TRBV5-4, the J call TRBJ2-2; 10 positions match TRBD2. The source material was PBMCs. This CDR3 reads CASSLLAGEGTGELFF. For the CDR3, the DNA is TGTGCCAGCAGCCTGCTAGCGGGAGAGGGCACCGGGGAGCTGTTTTTT.